Sequencing of this TCR beta chain was carried out in a study of OX40 agonist ivuxolimab in advanced cancers. Study at large: Dose-escalation patients had hepatocellular carcinoma, melanoma, renal cell or head and neck cancer.

With regard to this clone: Antigen: not known.

Only in-frame clones appear in the TCRdb table, and some are missing; sequencing was by immunoSEQ multiplex PCR. The data show around 80,000 clones, 80% to 90% seen once. This CDR3 has 14 residues. V shed 4 bases, J shed 0 bases, and the junction held 3 bases outside the gene matches. Germline V gene sequence: CDR1 SGHRS, CDR2 YFSETQ. Study-wide findings and caveats: Averaging showed that CD8+ T cells had more expanded clones than CD4+ did.

Source: CD4+ or CD8+ T cells sorted from blood, taken in a trial of the OX40 agonist ivuxolimab. This clonotype originated in an adult with an advanced solid tumor such as melanoma, head and neck, liver or kidney cancer. The V call is TRBV5-1, the J call TRBJ1-1; 7 bases map to TRBD1. CDR3 sequence: CASSGGQLNTEAFF. As DNA, the CDR3 is TGCGCCAGCAGCGGGGGACAGCTGAACACTGAAGCTTTCTTT.